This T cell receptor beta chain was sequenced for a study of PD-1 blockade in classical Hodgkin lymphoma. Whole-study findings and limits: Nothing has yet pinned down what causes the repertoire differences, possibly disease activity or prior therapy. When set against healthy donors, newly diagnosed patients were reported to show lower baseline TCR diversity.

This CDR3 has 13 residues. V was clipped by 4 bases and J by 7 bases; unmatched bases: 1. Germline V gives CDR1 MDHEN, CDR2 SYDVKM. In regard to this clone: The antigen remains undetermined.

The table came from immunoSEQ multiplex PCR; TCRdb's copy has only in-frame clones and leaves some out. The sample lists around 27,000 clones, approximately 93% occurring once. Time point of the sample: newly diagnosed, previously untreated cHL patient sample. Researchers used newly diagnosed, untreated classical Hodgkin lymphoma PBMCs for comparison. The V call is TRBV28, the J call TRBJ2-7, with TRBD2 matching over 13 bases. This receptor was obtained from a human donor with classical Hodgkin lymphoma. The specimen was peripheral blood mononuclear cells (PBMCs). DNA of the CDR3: TGTGCCAGCAGTTCGGGACTAGCGGGGGAGCAGTACTTC. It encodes CASSSGLAGEQYF.